This T cell receptor (beta chain) stems from a study of CD4+ T cells in melanoma (dated by TCRdb to the early 2020s). About the full investigation: The study examined neoantigen-specific CD4+ T cells in human melanoma. What the authors observed across the whole study: According to the report, neoantigen-specific CD4+ T cells in melanoma displayed diverse differentiation states. Neoantigen-specific CD4+ T cells were reported to be correlated with the function of CD8+ T cells, macrophages and B cells.

Donors were patients with melanoma. With regard to this clone: Its antigen specificity is not known. Per-base qualities were not stored, and no clone one base away is much larger.

Sequences MGHRA (CDR1) and YSYEKL (CDR2) are obtained from the germline V gene. V gives up 2 bases and J gives up 0 bases, and the segment between their germline ends measures 8 bases. Measured from the cysteine to the phenylalanine, the CDR3 is 15 residues long. Solely the CDR3 DNA is kept, with 45 bases framed from the first base. Receptors were amplified or captured by the immunoSEQ multiplex PCR assay. Held by TCRdb, this immuneACCESS table contains in-frame sequences only and omits some clones. Under half of the omission traces to an unresolved V gene where checked; the cause of the rest is unknown. Within this sample are about 10,000 clones, with about 72% of them counted one time only. Clones ranked in the top ten supply approximately 15% of the sample.

This chain is built from TRBV4-1 and TRBJ1-5; the D gene lacks a confident call. This TCR came from a human donor with melanoma. The specimen was cells from a culture (not recorded whether cultured in vitro). The CDR3 sequence is CASSQSHYSNQPQHF. The bases are TGCGCCAGCAGCCAATCCCACTATAGCAATCAGCCCCAGCATTTT.